The rows below give T cell receptor beta chains drawn from one sample of a study of early T cells in non-severe SARS-CoV-2 infection. A single record per CDR3 protein comes from TCRdb applying MiXCR to the 5' RACE reads. The sample holds some 64,000 distinct CDR3 sequences, 15% to 20% seen once. The sequences come from whole blood, collected at baseline. The receptors shown here come from an adult who was a healthcare worker with PCR-confirmed SARS-CoV-2 infection or an uninfected control (not recorded which). The CDR3 runs from the conserved cysteine through the conserved F or W. Fields, in order: CDR3 DNA, CDR3 protein, D gene, V gene, clone size, J gene. A D gene is named only where the DNA matches it firmly. Clone size appears in some rows only: once, few, many, or a class for an expanded clone.

CDR3nt: TGCGCCAGCAGCCGAGGTGGAGCCTACAATGAGCAGTTCTTC
CDR3aa: CASSRGGAYNEQFF
d_gene: .
v_gene: TRBV4-3
abundance: many
j_gene: TRBJ2-1

CDR3nt: TGTGCCAGCAGTGGGGACAGGGGCACCTACAATGAGCAGTTCTTC
CDR3aa: CASSGDRGTYNEQFF
d_gene: TRBD1
v_gene: TRBV6-5
abundance: .
j_gene: TRBJ2-1

CDR3nt: TGTGCCAGCAGTCCCAAACTAGCGGGAGGCGCAGATACGCAGTATTTT
CDR3aa: CASSPKLAGGADTQYF
d_gene: TRBD2
v_gene: TRBV7-2
abundance: .
j_gene: TRBJ2-3

CDR3nt: TGTGCCAGCTCACCAAAGGGACAGGGATTGAACACTGAAGCTTTCTTT
CDR3aa: CASSPKGQGLNTEAFF
d_gene: TRBD1
v_gene: TRBV18
abundance: few
j_gene: TRBJ1-1

CDR3nt: TGCAGTGCTGGGGACAATAATGAAAAACTGTTTTTT
CDR3aa: CSAGDNNEKLFF
d_gene: .
v_gene: TRBV20-1
abundance: .
j_gene: TRBJ1-4

CDR3nt: TGTGCCAGCAGCATAGGTACGGCGGAGACCCAGTACTTC
CDR3aa: CASSIGTAETQYF
d_gene: .
v_gene: TRBV7-9
abundance: few
j_gene: TRBJ2-5

CDR3nt: TGTGCCAGCAGTCCATGGGGGCAGGGCAATCAGCCCCAGCATTTT
CDR3aa: CASSPWGQGNQPQHF
d_gene: .
v_gene: TRBV6-2/TRBV6-3
abundance: many
j_gene: TRBJ1-5

CDR3nt: TGTGCCAGCTCCGGACTAGCGGGAGAGCAATGGGCAGATACGCAGTATTTT
CDR3aa: CASSGLAGEQWADTQYF
d_gene: TRBD2
v_gene: TRBV18
abundance: few
j_gene: TRBJ2-3

CDR3nt: TGTGCCAGTTCCCCCTCTGCCAATGAGCAGTTCTTC
CDR3aa: CASSPSANEQFF
d_gene: .
v_gene: TRBV12-3/TRBV12-4
abundance: .
j_gene: TRBJ2-1

CDR3nt: TGTGCCAGCAGCCCCCGGGGCGGGGGTATGCAGTACTTC
CDR3aa: CASSPRGGGMQYF
d_gene: TRBD2
v_gene: TRBV2
abundance: few
j_gene: TRBJ2-7

CDR3nt: TGTGCCAGCAGCCCAAGCGGGGGTGGAAACACCATATATTTT
CDR3aa: CASSPSGGGNTIYF
d_gene: .
v_gene: TRBV7-2
abundance: few
j_gene: TRBJ1-3

CDR3nt: TGCGCCAGCAGCCAAGGACTAGCGGGAGGGACGCAGTATTTT
CDR3aa: CASSQGLAGGTQYF
d_gene: TRBD2
v_gene: TRBV5-1
abundance: .
j_gene: TRBJ2-3

CDR3nt: TGTGCCAGCAGCTTAGGGGGGGCAGGAGGAGAGACCCAGTACTTC
CDR3aa: CASSLGGAGGETQYF
d_gene: .
v_gene: TRBV7-2
abundance: few
j_gene: TRBJ2-5

CDR3nt: TGTGCCAGCAGCCTAGGATACACCGGGGAGCTGTTTTTT
CDR3aa: CASSLGYTGELFF
d_gene: .
v_gene: TRBV7-7
abundance: many
j_gene: TRBJ2-2

CDR3nt: TGTGCCAGCAGCTTAAGCCAGGACACCTACGAGCAGTACTTC
CDR3aa: CASSLSQDTYEQYF
d_gene: .
v_gene: TRBV7-2
abundance: .
j_gene: TRBJ2-7

CDR3nt: TGCAGCGTGGTTAAGACAGGGAACACTGAAGCTTTCTTT
CDR3aa: CSVVKTGNTEAFF
d_gene: .
v_gene: TRBV29-1
abundance: few
j_gene: TRBJ1-1

CDR3nt: TGCAGTGCTAGAGAAGATAGTGCAGATACGCAGTATTTT
CDR3aa: CSAREDSADTQYF
d_gene: .
v_gene: TRBV20-1
abundance: .
j_gene: TRBJ2-3

CDR3nt: TGTGCCAGCAGAACCCGGGACAGACCCACCGGGGAGCTGTTTTTT
CDR3aa: CASRTRDRPTGELFF
d_gene: TRBD1
v_gene: TRBV6-2/TRBV6-3
abundance: few
j_gene: TRBJ2-2

CDR3nt: TGTGCCAGCAGAGGGGACGGAAGCTCCTATAATTCACCCCTCCACTTT
CDR3aa: CASRGDGSSYNSPLHF
d_gene: .
v_gene: TRBV28
abundance: few
j_gene: TRBJ1-6

CDR3nt: TGTGCCTGGAGAAGAGGGGAAGGCACTGAAGCTTTCTTT
CDR3aa: CAWRRGEGTEAFF
d_gene: .
v_gene: TRBV30
abundance: few
j_gene: TRBJ1-1

CDR3nt: TGTAGTGCTCCGACTAGCGGGGGCCACATGGGGCAGTTCTTC
CDR3aa: CSAPTSGGHMGQFF
d_gene: TRBD2
v_gene: TRBV20-1
abundance: few
j_gene: TRBJ2-1

CDR3nt: TGTGCCAGCAGCTTAGCCCCCGGTAGCGGGAGTGGTAATGAGCAGTTCTTC
CDR3aa: CASSLAPGSGSGNEQFF
d_gene: TRBD2
v_gene: TRBV7-6
abundance: many
j_gene: TRBJ2-1

CDR3nt: TGTGCCAGCAGCCTACGACCCCACTACGAGCAGTACTTC
CDR3aa: CASSLRPHYEQYF
d_gene: .
v_gene: TRBV12-3/TRBV12-4
abundance: few
j_gene: TRBJ2-7

CDR3nt: TGTGCCAGCAGTTCAGGGGCGGAAAAACTGTTTTTT
CDR3aa: CASSSGAEKLFF
d_gene: .
v_gene: TRBV7-6
abundance: .
j_gene: TRBJ1-4

CDR3nt: TGCAGCGTTGCGGTCGCGGGACTTTTAAATGAGCAGTTCTTC
CDR3aa: CSVAVAGLLNEQFF
d_gene: .
v_gene: TRBV29-1
abundance: .
j_gene: TRBJ2-1

CDR3nt: TGTGCCAGCAGCTTGTCAGGGAATCAAGAGACCCAGTACTTC
CDR3aa: CASSLSGNQETQYF
d_gene: .
v_gene: TRBV11-2
abundance: .
j_gene: TRBJ2-5

CDR3nt: TGTGCCAGCAGTGAGTCTGTTAGCACAGATACGCAGTATTTT
CDR3aa: CASSESVSTDTQYF
d_gene: .
v_gene: TRBV6-1
abundance: .
j_gene: TRBJ2-3

CDR3nt: TGTGCCAGTAGTATAGTGGGCGCGTCGAATGAGCAGTTCTTC
CDR3aa: CASSIVGASNEQFF
d_gene: .
v_gene: TRBV19
abundance: .
j_gene: TRBJ2-1

CDR3nt: TGTGCCAGCAGTTACGGGCGGGAGACCCAGTACTTC
CDR3aa: CASSYGRETQYF
d_gene: .
v_gene: TRBV6-6
abundance: few
j_gene: TRBJ2-5

CDR3nt: TGTGCCAGCAGTACCCCCGGGACCTACGGCGAGCAGTACTTC
CDR3aa: CASSTPGTYGEQYF
d_gene: .
v_gene: TRBV6-6
abundance: .
j_gene: TRBJ2-7

CDR3nt: TGCGCCAGCAGCTTAGTCGGGACCACAGATACGCAGTATTTT
CDR3aa: CASSLVGTTDTQYF
d_gene: .
v_gene: TRBV5-1
abundance: few
j_gene: TRBJ2-3

CDR3nt: TGCGCCAGCAGCTTAAAGGCGGAGACCCAGTACTTC
CDR3aa: CASSLKAETQYF
d_gene: .
v_gene: TRBV5-1
abundance: few
j_gene: TRBJ2-5

CDR3nt: TGTGCCAGCAGTTTAGCGGGAACCCTTTACAATGAGCAGTTCTTC
CDR3aa: CASSLAGTLYNEQFF
d_gene: .
v_gene: TRBV27
abundance: .
j_gene: TRBJ2-1

CDR3nt: TGCAGTGCTCCGTTGCTAGCGGGGGCCCTCACAGATACGCAGTATTTT
CDR3aa: CSAPLLAGALTDTQYF
d_gene: TRBD2
v_gene: TRBV20-1
abundance: .
j_gene: TRBJ2-3

CDR3nt: TGCAGTGCAACGGGAGCACCCACAGGGGGCCGGGAGCAGTACTTC
CDR3aa: CSATGAPTGGREQYF
d_gene: TRBD1
v_gene: TRBV20-1
abundance: many
j_gene: TRBJ2-7

CDR3nt: TGTGCCAGCAGCCCAAGGACCTACGAGCAGTACTTC
CDR3aa: CASSPRTYEQYF
d_gene: .
v_gene: TRBV7-2
abundance: few
j_gene: TRBJ2-7

CDR3nt: TGTGCCAGCAGACCCCAAGGAGAAAATCAGCCCCAGCATTTT
CDR3aa: CASRPQGENQPQHF
d_gene: .
v_gene: TRBV6-6
abundance: .
j_gene: TRBJ1-5

CDR3nt: TGCACCAGCGCCGTAAAGCCTCAGTCGGGGGGCTACGAGCAGTACTTC
CDR3aa: CTSAVKPQSGGYEQYF
d_gene: TRBD2
v_gene: TRBV5-1
abundance: .
j_gene: TRBJ2-7

CDR3nt: TGTGCTAGTGAGATGGGACTTAACACCGGGGAGCTGTTTTTT
CDR3aa: CASEMGLNTGELFF
d_gene: .
v_gene: TRBV12-5
abundance: .
j_gene: TRBJ2-2

CDR3nt: TGTGCCAGCAGGACTAGCGGGGGGGCTTTCAATGAGCAGTTCTTC
CDR3aa: CASRTSGGAFNEQFF
d_gene: TRBD2
v_gene: TRBV7-2
abundance: .
j_gene: TRBJ2-1

CDR3nt: TGCAGTGCTCACGGAGAGAAGGGAACAGATACGCAGTATTTT
CDR3aa: CSAHGEKGTDTQYF
d_gene: .
v_gene: TRBV20-1
abundance: many
j_gene: TRBJ2-3

CDR3nt: TGCAGCGGATCACAGGCGAACACTGAAGCTTTCTTT
CDR3aa: CSGSQANTEAFF
d_gene: .
v_gene: TRBV29-1
abundance: few
j_gene: TRBJ1-1

CDR3nt: TGTGCCAGCAGTGGGTCTAGCGGGAGGAGGAATGAGCAGTTCTTC
CDR3aa: CASSGSSGRRNEQFF
d_gene: TRBD2
v_gene: TRBV7-8
abundance: few
j_gene: TRBJ2-1

CDR3nt: TGTGCCACTTTTCCGGGACAGGGACAACCGGGGGCCAAAAACATTCAGTACTTC
CDR3aa: CATFPGQGQPGAKNIQYF
d_gene: TRBD1
v_gene: TRBV6-5
abundance: few
j_gene: TRBJ2-4

CDR3nt: TGTGCCAGCAGTTACTCCAGCACTGAAGCTTTCTTT
CDR3aa: CASSYSSTEAFF
d_gene: .
v_gene: TRBV6-2/TRBV6-3
abundance: few
j_gene: TRBJ1-1

CDR3nt: TGTGCCAGCAGTCCGACAGGACCACAGGGCGCCATATATTTT
CDR3aa: CASSPTGPQGAIYF
d_gene: .
v_gene: TRBV27
abundance: many
j_gene: TRBJ1-3

CDR3nt: TGCGCCAGCAGCTTTATAGATCCCTCCTACAATGAGCAGTTCTTC
CDR3aa: CASSFIDPSYNEQFF
d_gene: .
v_gene: TRBV5-1
abundance: many
j_gene: TRBJ2-1

CDR3nt: TGTGCCACCAGTGACCTACTCACTAAGGGGCAGTTCTTC
CDR3aa: CATSDLLTKGQFF
d_gene: .
v_gene: TRBV24-1
abundance: .
j_gene: TRBJ2-1

CDR3nt: TGTGCCAGCAGCTTAGCCACGGGGGCGAAGACCCAGTACTTC
CDR3aa: CASSLATGAKTQYF
d_gene: .
v_gene: TRBV7-2
abundance: few
j_gene: TRBJ2-5

CDR3nt: TGCGCCAGCAGCCAAGAGTTGTCCGGGGCCCAGTACTTC
CDR3aa: CASSQELSGAQYF
d_gene: .
v_gene: TRBV4-1
abundance: .
j_gene: TRBJ2-5

CDR3nt: TGTGCCAGCAGCCAAGATCGAGGGGGCGGTCAAGCCGCAGATACGCAGTATTTT
CDR3aa: CASSQDRGGGQAADTQYF
d_gene: TRBD1
v_gene: TRBV3-1
abundance: many
j_gene: TRBJ2-3

CDR3nt: TGTGCCAGCAGCGTAGGATCCTCTACCTACGAGCAGTACTTC
CDR3aa: CASSVGSSTYEQYF
d_gene: .
v_gene: TRBV9
abundance: once
j_gene: TRBJ2-7

CDR3nt: TGTGCCAGCACCCTAAAAGGGACCCAGTACTTC
CDR3aa: CASTLKGTQYF
d_gene: .
v_gene: TRBV12-3/TRBV12-4
abundance: .
j_gene: TRBJ2-5

CDR3nt: TGTGCCAGCAGTGAAGTGCCGCCGGGGAACACTGAAGCTTTCTTT
CDR3aa: CASSEVPPGNTEAFF
d_gene: .
v_gene: TRBV6-1
abundance: few
j_gene: TRBJ1-1

CDR3nt: TGTGCCAGCAGTTCCCCGGGCAGGGTTGAGGGGGAGCTGTTTTTT
CDR3aa: CASSSPGRVEGELFF
d_gene: .
v_gene: TRBV6-7
abundance: few
j_gene: TRBJ2-2

CDR3nt: TGTGCCAGCAGTGACGGGTCCGGCTACGAGCAGTACTTC
CDR3aa: CASSDGSGYEQYF
d_gene: .
v_gene: TRBV6-4
abundance: .
j_gene: TRBJ2-7

CDR3nt: TGTGCCGCACGCTCAGCGTTAAACACCGGGGAGCTGTTTTTT
CDR3aa: CAARSALNTGELFF
d_gene: .
v_gene: TRBV12-3/TRBV12-4
abundance: few
j_gene: TRBJ2-2

CDR3nt: TGTGCCAGCACCCGTTCCGGGGGAAACACCGGGGAGCTGTTTTTT
CDR3aa: CASTRSGGNTGELFF
d_gene: .
v_gene: TRBV7-2
abundance: .
j_gene: TRBJ2-2

CDR3nt: TGTGCCAGCAGTGTATCGGGGTACGAGCAGTACTTC
CDR3aa: CASSVSGYEQYF
d_gene: .
v_gene: TRBV6-5
abundance: few
j_gene: TRBJ2-7

CDR3nt: TGTGCCAGCACTGAACAGGGACGACAGCCCCAGCATTTT
CDR3aa: CASTEQGRQPQHF
d_gene: .
v_gene: TRBV6-1
abundance: .
j_gene: TRBJ1-5